The TCR beta chain under discussion was sequenced for a study of post-analysis software for immune sequencing data. General observations from the study: Roughly five TRBV segments appeared more often in patients than in controls, and TRBV5-6, TRBV5-1 and TRBV20-1 were among these.

Presence of unique molecular identifiers characterized the TCR beta cDNA libraries. T cells, about 0.95 to 11 million of them, yielded some 510,000 cDNA molecules. TCRdb reprocessed the PCR reads via MiXCR and lists one record per CDR3 protein. The table lists approximately 460,000 distinct CDR3 sequences, roughly 46% of them singletons, with over 10% in the top ten. The CDR3 has 15 residues. Germline V CDR1 and CDR2: SGHVS, FQNEAQ. Trimming took 7 bases from V and 7 from J, leaving 20 bases between them. As to this clonotype: Its antigen is unknown.

The TCR was taken from a girl under 18 with multiple sclerosis. Sequencing was performed on blood. The V gene is TRBV7-8, the J gene TRBJ2-1; TRBD1 might be the D (6 bases). This CDR3 reads CASTQTPGHRNEQFF. DNA of the CDR3: TGTGCCAGCACTCAGACCCCGGGACATCGTAATGAGCAGTTCTTC.